This T cell receptor (beta chain) originates from a study of T cell responses to AZD1222 COVID-19 vaccine. At the level of the study: The analysis combined second doses at about 4 or about 12 weeks.

This clone is a singleton in its sample. Its cognate antigen is unknown. Repertoires were generated with immunoSEQ multiplex PCR, while TCRdb's copy carries only in-frame clones and drops some. The sample consists of 150,000 or so clones, roughly 86% of them appearing once. V was cut by 8 bases and J by 8 bases, with 19 bases left in between. Germline V lookup: CDR1 MDHEN, CDR2 SYDVKM. The CDR3 has 14 residues. General study results and limits: Compared with day 0, the breadth and depth of the Spike-specific TCR repertoire rose significantly after two doses of AZD1222. Per reports, nearly half of all spike-specific TCRs target regions that are unmutated in variants. The donor group comprised mostly white British people and more females; the analysis possibly underestimated clonal diversity.

The chain uses TRBV28 and TRBJ1-5; D uncertain. The source was peripheral blood, collected on day 0 of AZD1222 vaccination. This sequence was found in an adult in good health. The CDR3 bases are TGTGCCAGCCGCTTAAGGACTGATTCAGAGCCCCAGCATTTT. It is translated as CASRLRTDSEPQHF.